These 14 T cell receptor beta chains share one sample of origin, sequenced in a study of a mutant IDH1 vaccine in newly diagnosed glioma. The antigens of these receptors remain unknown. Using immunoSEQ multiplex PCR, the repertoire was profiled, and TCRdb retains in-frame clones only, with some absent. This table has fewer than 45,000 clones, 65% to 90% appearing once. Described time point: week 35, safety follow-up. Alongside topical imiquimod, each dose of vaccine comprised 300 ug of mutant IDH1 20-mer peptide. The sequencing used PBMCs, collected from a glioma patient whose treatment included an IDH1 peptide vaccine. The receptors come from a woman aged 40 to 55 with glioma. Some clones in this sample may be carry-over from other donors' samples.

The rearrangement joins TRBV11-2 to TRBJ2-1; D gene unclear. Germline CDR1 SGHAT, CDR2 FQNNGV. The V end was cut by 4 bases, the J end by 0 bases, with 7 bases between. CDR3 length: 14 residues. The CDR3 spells CASSWGSSYNEQFF. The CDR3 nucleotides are TGTGCCAGCAGCTGGGGTAGCTCCTACAATGAGCAGTTCTTC.

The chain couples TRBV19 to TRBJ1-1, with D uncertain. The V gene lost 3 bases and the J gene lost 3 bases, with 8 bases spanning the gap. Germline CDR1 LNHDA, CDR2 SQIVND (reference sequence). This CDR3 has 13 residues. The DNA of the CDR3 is TGTGCCAGTAGTATGGGCCCCTACACTGAAGCTTTCTTT. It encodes CASSMGPYTEAFF.

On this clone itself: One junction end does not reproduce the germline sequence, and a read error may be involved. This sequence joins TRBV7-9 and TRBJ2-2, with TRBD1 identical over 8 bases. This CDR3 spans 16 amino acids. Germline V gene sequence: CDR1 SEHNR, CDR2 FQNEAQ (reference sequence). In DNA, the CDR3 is TGTGCCAGCACCTTAGACAGGGGCCTTAACACCGGGGAGCTGTTTTTT. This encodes CASTLDRGLNTGELFF.

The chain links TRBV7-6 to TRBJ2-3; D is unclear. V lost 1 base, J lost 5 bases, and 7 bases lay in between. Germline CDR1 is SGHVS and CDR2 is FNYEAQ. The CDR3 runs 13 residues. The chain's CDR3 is CASSLVGKDTQYF. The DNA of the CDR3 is TGTGCCAGCAGCTTAGTGGGAAAAGATACGCAGTATTTT.

The CDR3, as DNA: TGTGCCAGCAGTTCCGGGTTCCAGGTGACCGGGGAGCTGTTTTTT. Its translation is CASSSGFQVTGELFF. The V gene is TRBV6-5, the J gene TRBJ2-2; no reliable D call. The germline V gene encodes CDR1 MNHEY and CDR2 SVGAGI. CDR3 length equals 15 residues. With 4 bases removed from V and 5 bases from J, the gap between germline ends came to 14 bases.

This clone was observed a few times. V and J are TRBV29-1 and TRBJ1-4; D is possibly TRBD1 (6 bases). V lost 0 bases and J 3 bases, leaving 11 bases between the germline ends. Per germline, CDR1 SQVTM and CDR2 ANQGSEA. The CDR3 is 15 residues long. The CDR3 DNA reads TGCAGCGTTGAAGATATACGGGGGCCTAATGAAAAACTGTTTTTT. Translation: CSVEDIRGPNEKLFF.

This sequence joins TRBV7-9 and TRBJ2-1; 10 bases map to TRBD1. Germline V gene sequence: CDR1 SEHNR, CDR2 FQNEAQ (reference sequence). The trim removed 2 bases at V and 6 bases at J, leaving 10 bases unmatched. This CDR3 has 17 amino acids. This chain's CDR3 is CASSLKGGGQGTNEQFF. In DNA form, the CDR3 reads TGTGCCAGCAGCTTAAAGGGTGGGGGACAGGGGACCAATGAGCAGTTCTTC.

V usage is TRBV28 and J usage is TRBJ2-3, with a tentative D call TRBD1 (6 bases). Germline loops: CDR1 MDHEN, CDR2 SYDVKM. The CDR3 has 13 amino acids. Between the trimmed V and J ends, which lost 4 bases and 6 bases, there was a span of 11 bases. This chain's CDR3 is CASSWGPGDTQYF. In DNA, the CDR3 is TGTGCCAGCAGTTGGGGGCCTGGGGATACGCAGTATTTT.

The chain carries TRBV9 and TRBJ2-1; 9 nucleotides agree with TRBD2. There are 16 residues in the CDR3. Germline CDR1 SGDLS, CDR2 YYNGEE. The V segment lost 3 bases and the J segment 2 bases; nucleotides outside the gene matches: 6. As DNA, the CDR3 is TGTGCCAGCAGCGATAAAGGACTAGCGCCCTACAATGAGCAGTTCTTC. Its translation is CASSDKGLAPYNEQFF.

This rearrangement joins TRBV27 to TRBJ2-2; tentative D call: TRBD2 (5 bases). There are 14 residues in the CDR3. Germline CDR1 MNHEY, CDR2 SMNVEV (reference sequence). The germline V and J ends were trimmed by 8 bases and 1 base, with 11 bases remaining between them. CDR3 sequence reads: CASGPGMNTGELFF. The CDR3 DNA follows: TGTGCCAGCGGTCCCGGGATGAACACCGGGGAGCTGTTTTTT.

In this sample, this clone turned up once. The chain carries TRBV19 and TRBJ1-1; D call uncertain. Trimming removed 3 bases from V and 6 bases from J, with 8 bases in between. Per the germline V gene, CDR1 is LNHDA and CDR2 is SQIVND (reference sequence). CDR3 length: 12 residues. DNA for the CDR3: TGTGCCAGTAGTATGGGTGTGGCTGAAGCTTTCTTT. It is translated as CASSMGVAEAFF.

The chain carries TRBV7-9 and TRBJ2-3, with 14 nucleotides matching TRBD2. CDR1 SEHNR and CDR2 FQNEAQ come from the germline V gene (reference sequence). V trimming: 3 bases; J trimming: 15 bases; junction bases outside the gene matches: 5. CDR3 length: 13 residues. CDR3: CASSFGTSGGLYF. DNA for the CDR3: TGTGCCAGCAGCTTTGGGACTAGCGGGGGCCTATATTTT.

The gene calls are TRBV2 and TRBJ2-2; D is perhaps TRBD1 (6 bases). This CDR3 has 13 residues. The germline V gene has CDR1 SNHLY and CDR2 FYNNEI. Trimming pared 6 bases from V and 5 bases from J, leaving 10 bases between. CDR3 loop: CASSVRGTGELFF. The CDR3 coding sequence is TGTGCCAGCAGCGTTAGGGGGACCGGGGAGCTGTTTTTT.

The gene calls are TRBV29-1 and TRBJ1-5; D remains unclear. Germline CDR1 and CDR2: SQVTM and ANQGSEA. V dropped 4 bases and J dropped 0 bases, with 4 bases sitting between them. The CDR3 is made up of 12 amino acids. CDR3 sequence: CSVGNSNQPQHF. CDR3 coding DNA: TGCAGCGTTGGTAATAGCAATCAGCCCCAGCATTTT.